This TCR beta chain originates from a study of cytomegalovirus exposure and HLA in healthy donors. This clone appeared a single time. The germline V gene encodes CDR1 LNHNV and CDR2 YYDKDF (reference sequence). The CDR3 runs 16 residues. Trimming shortened V by 0 bases and J by 6 bases, and 15 bases separated the two germline ends. The PCR contained 60 Vbeta and 13 Jbeta primers. Clones were sequenced by immunoSEQ multiplex PCR, and TCRdb holds only the in-frame ones, with some missing. Of about 190,000 clones listed, 79% were seen once; the top ten hold 1.6%. V is TRBV15 and J is TRBJ1-5; a weak D match, TRBD1 (5 bases). Sequencing was done on a sample of PBMCs. This sequence originates from a woman younger than 35 in good health and CMV-seronegative. CDR3 amino acids: CATSREDVGRGQPQHF. CDR3 nucleotides: TGTGCCACCAGCAGAGAGGACGTGGGGCGAGGTCAGCCCCAGCATTTT.